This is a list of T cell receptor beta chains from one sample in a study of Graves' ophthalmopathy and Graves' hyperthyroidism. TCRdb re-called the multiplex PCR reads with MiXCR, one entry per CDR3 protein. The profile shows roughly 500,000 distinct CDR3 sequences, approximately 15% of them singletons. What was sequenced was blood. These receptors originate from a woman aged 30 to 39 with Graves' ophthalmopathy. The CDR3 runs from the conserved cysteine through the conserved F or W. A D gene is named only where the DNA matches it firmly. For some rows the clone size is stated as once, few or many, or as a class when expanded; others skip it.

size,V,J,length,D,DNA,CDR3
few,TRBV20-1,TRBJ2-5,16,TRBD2,TGCAGTGCTAGAGCCTATCTAGCGGGCAAAAGAGAGACCCAGTACTTC,CSARAYLAGKRETQYF
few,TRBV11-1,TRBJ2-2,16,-,TGTGCCAGCAGCTTAGTTCCTGGGACCCCAGGGCGGGAGCTGTTTTTT,CASSLVPGTPGRELFF
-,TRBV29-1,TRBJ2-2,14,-,TGCAGCGTTGAGACCCTCGATAACACCGGGGAGCTGTTTTTT,CSVETLDNTGELFF
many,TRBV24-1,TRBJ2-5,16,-,TGTGCCACCAGTGATCCCACCGGACGGGGGCGAGAGACCCAGTACTTC,CATSDPTGRGRETQYF
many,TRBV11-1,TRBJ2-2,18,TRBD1,TGTGCCAGCAGCAAATCAACAGGGGCCCGTTTGTACACCGGGGAGCTGTTTTTT,CASSKSTGARLYTGELFF
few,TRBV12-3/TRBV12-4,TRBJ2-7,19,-,TGTGCCAGCAGTTTTCGTGGAGTGGGCGTATTCGCCGGGCCCTACGAGCAGTACTTC,CASSFRGVGVFAGPYEQYF
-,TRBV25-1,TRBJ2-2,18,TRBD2,TGTGCCAGCAGTGAATTTGGTAGCGGGGGGGCCAGTACCGGGGAGCTGTTTTTT,CASSEFGSGGASTGELFF
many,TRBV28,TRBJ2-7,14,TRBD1,TGTGCCAGCAGATCCACAGGGGGTGGCTACGAGCAGTACTTC,CASRSTGGGYEQYF
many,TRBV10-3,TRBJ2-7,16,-,TGTGCCATCAGTGAGTCGGAGAAGGGTGAAGGCTACGAGCAGTACTTC,CAISESEKGEGYEQYF
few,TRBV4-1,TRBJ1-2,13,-,TGCGCCAGCAGCCAAGAGGGGCAGGGTGGCTACACCTTC,CASSQEGQGGYTF
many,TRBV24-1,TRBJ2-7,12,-,TGTGCCACCAGTGACACAGGGCGCGAGCAGTACTTC,CATSDTGREQYF
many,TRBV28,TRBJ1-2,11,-,TGTGCCAGCAGTCGGACTGAGGGCTACACCTTC,CASSRTEGYTF
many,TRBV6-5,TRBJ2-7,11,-,TGTGCCAGCAGTTACTCGGGGGAGCAGTGCTTC,CASSYSGEQCF
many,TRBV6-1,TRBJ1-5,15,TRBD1,TGTGCCAGCAGCTGGACAGGGCGGATAGATCAGCCCCAGCATTTT,CASSWTGRIDQPQHF
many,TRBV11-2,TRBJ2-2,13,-,TGTGCCAGCAGCCCTACTAGGGTCGGGGAGCTGTTTTTT,CASSPTRVGELFF
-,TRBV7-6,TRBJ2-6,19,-,TGTGCCAGCAGCCCTCGAGTCGGAGGGGCCGGTAGTGGGGCCAACGTCCTGACTTTC,CASSPRVGGAGSGANVLTF
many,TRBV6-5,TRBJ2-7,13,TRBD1,TGTGCCAGCGACAGGGGTCGTGACTACGAGCAGTACTTC,CASDRGRDYEQYF
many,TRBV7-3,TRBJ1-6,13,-,TGTGCCAGCAGCCGGCAGGAGGGGTCACCCCTCCACTTT,CASSRQEGSPLHF
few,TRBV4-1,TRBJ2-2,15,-,TGCGCCAGCAGCCGCAGAGAGATGAACACCGGGGAGCTGTTTTTT,CASSRREMNTGELFF
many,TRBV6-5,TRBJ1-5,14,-,TGTGCCAGCAGTTACACCAGGGGTGGTCAGCCCCAGCATTTT,CASSYTRGGQPQHF
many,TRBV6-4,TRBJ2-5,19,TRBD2,TGTGCCAGCAGTCCCACGTCGGGCAGCGGGGGGGCACGAGACGGGACCCAGTACTTC,CASSPTSGSGGARDGTQYF
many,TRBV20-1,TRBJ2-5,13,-,TGCAGTGCTAGATTAACAGTTCAAGAGACCCAGTACTTC,CSARLTVQETQYF
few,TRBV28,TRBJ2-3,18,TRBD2,TGTGCCAGCAGCCCTTGGACTAGCGGGAGTTTCCCCCCAGATACGCAGTATTTT,CASSPWTSGSFPPDTQYF
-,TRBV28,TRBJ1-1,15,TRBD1,TGTGCCAGCAGTTTATCCGGGACAGGGGCCACTGAAGCTTTCTTT,CASSLSGTGATEAFF
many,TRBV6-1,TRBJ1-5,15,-,TGTGCCAGCAAGGATCAAGGGGCGGTTACTCAGCCCCAGCATTTT,CASKDQGAVTQPQHF
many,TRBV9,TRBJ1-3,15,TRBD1,TGTGCCAGCAGCGCAGGGGGCAGCTCTGGAAACACCATATATTTT,CASSAGGSSGNTIYF
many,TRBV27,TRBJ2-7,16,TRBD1,TGTGCCAGCAGTGCGATCCGGGACAGGGGGGCCTACGAGCAGTACTTC,CASSAIRDRGAYEQYF
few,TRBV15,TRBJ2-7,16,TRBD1,TGTGCCACCAGCAGAGAGGACAGGCGTCCCTCCTACGAGCAGTACTTC,CATSREDRRPSYEQYF
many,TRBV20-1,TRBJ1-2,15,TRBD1,TGCAGTGCTAGACATTCGACAGGGCCTATGGATGGCTACACCTTC,CSARHSTGPMDGYTF
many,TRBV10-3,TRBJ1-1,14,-,TGTGCCATCAGCGTCAAGGGGCTGAACACTGAAGCTTTCTTT,CAISVKGLNTEAFF
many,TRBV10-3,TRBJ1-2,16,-,TGTGCCATCAGTGAGTCAAGGCCCCGCGAAGGCTATGGCTACACCTTC,CAISESRPREGYGYTF
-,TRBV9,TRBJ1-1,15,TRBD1,TGTGCCAGCGGCACACTGCCACAGGGGGACTCTGAAGCTTTCTTT,CASGTLPQGDSEAFF
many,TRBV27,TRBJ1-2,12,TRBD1,TGTGCCAGCCGCCAGGGGGAGATTGGCTACACCTTC,CASRQGEIGYTF
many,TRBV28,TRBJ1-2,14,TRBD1,TGTGCCAGCAGGAAACCGGGACAGAACTATGGCTACACCTTC,CASRKPGQNYGYTF
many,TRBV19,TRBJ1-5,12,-,TGTGCCAGTAGACCAGGCGTACAGCCCCAGCATTTT,CASRPGVQPQHF
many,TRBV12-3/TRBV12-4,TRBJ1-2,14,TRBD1,TGTGCCAGCAGTCCGGGACAGACCTACTATGGCTACACCTTC,CASSPGQTYYGYTF
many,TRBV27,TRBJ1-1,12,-,TGTGCCAGCAGTCCCGGGTGGGGTGAAGCTTTCTTT,CASSPGWGEAFF
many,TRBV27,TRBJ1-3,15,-,TGTGCCAGCTCCTACTCAGGGCAATCTGGAAACACCATATATTTT,CASSYSGQSGNTIYF